The 12 T cell receptor beta chains listed next were all sequenced from one sample in a study of identifying expanded T cells in peripheral blood. Profiling relied on immunoSEQ multiplex PCR, and the TCRdb table lists in-frame clones only, not all of them. The repertoire consists of about 86,000 clones, with approximately 86% occurring once and the leading ten covering about 6%. Sequenced: blood. The receptor set was obtained from a person aged 18 to 70 in good health.

The rearrangement links TRBV4-3 to TRBJ2-1; 9 nucleotides line up with TRBD1. After removal of 3 bases from V and 7 bases from J, the junction contained 1 base not matched to a gene. Germline V gives CDR1 LGHNA, CDR2 YSLEER. The CDR3 length is 13 residues. CDR3 in amino acids: CASSQGQGNEQFF. In nucleotides, the CDR3 is TGCGCCAGCAGCCAGGGACAGGGAAATGAGCAGTTCTTC.

The chain employs TRBV13 and TRBJ1-1, with D hard to call. Trimming removed 0 bases at V and 7 bases at J, with 6 bases between. Germline CDR1 PRHDT, CDR2 FYEKMQ (reference sequence). This CDR3 region has 12 residues. This CDR3 reads CASSLGRREAFF. The CDR3, as DNA: TGTGCCAGCAGCTTAGGTCGGCGTGAAGCTTTCTTT.

The DNA of the CDR3 is TGTGCCAGCAGCTTAGCGGGGGTGTTGACTGAAGCTTTCTTT. Amino acid sequence: CASSLAGVLTEAFF. This rearrangement joins TRBV7-9 to TRBJ1-1, with TRBD1 as a possible D gene (5 bases). Looked up from germline, CDR1 is SEHNR and CDR2 is FQNEAQ (reference sequence). This CDR3 spans 14 amino acids. Trimming shortened V by 0 bases and J by 5 bases, and 10 bases separated the two germline ends.

The chain joins TRBV6-1 to TRBJ1-2; D gene uncertain. CDR1 MNHNS and CDR2 SASEGT come from the germline V gene. The CDR3 is made up of 14 amino acids. V was clipped by 2 bases and J by 5 bases, with 12 bases between them. Written as DNA, the CDR3 is TGTGCCAGCAGTGAACGAGCCAGATATTATGGCTACACCTTC. It encodes CASSERARYYGYTF.

The chain carries TRBV9 and TRBJ2-3; D possibly corresponds to TRBD1 (6 bases). The V and J ends lost 0 bases and 2 bases respectively, with 13 bases between them. The CDR3 totals 16 residues. Germline V CDR1 and CDR2: SGDLS, YYNGEE. The CDR3 sequence: CASSVGGGQNTDTQYF. The CDR3 DNA reads TGTGCCAGCAGCGTAGGTGGAGGACAGAACACAGATACGCAGTATTTT.

J is TRBJ2-3 and V is TRBV18, with D possibly matching TRBD2 (5 bases). V lost 3 bases to trimming and J lost 4 bases, with 11 bases between them. Germline loops: CDR1 KGHSH, CDR2 LQKENI. CDR3 size: 14 residues. For the CDR3, the DNA is TGTGCCAGCTCACCTTTGGAGGTAGCAGATACGCAGTATTTT. Translating it yields CASSPLEVADTQYF.

The chain uses TRBV2 and TRBJ2-3, with D hard to call. The CDR3 runs 15 residues. The V gene lost 1 base and the J gene lost 8 bases, with 16 bases spanning the gap. Germline values: CDR1 SNHLY, CDR2 FYNNEI. The CDR3 spells CASSEGRSSGRTQYF. In DNA, the CDR3 is TGTGCCAGCAGTGAAGGGCGATCTTCAGGTCGTACGCAGTATTTT.

The chain links TRBV19 to TRBJ1-6, with 8 nucleotides matching TRBD1. Germline loops: CDR1 LNHDA, CDR2 SQIVND (reference sequence). The trim removed 6 bases at V and 8 bases at J, leaving 9 bases unmatched. This CDR3 has 15 amino acids. CDR3 residues: CASRTWTGMHSPLHF. In nucleotides, the CDR3 is TGTGCCAGTAGGACCTGGACAGGGATGCATTCACCCCTCCACTTT. Full variable domain (missing parts from reference TRBV19 and TRBJ1-6): DGGITQSPKYLFRKEGQNVTLSCEQNLNHDAMYWYRQDPGQGLRLIYYSQIVNDFQKGDIAEGYSVSREKKESFPLTVTSAQKNPTAFYLCASRTWTGMHSPLHFGNGTRLTVT.

This chain uses TRBV7-2 with TRBJ1-1; D is perhaps TRBD1 (6 bases). The CDR3 sequence is 12 residues long. CDR1 and CDR2 from the germline V gene are SGHTA and FQGNSA. Trimming took off 5 bases at V and 10 bases at J, with 14 bases between the two ends. Here the CDR3 reads CASSPSGRGAFF. The CDR3 nucleotides are TGTGCCAGCAGCCCATCAGGCAGGGGAGCTTTCTTT.

On this clone itself: A read error may account for a junction end that differs from germline. J is TRBJ1-2 and V is TRBV23-1, with D possibly TRBD1 on 5 matching bases. Being an ORF, TRBV23-1 has a function that is uncertain. The CDR3 has 13 amino acids. CDR3 residues: CASCHGAGEGYTF. The CDR3 DNA reads as TGCGCCAGCTGTCACGGGGCGGGGGAGGGCTACACCTTC.

The chain uses TRBV29-1 and TRBJ1-4, with 8 nucleotides matching TRBD1. Trimming took 4 bases from V and 8 from J; bases not matched to a gene: 9. This CDR3 spans 14 amino acids. Germline V gene data show CDR1 as SQVTM and CDR2 as ANQGSEA. CDR3 residues: CSVVQGALREKLFF. CDR3 bases: TGCAGCGTTGTTCAGGGGGCGCTTAGGGAAAAACTGTTTTTT.

This clone was observed once. The rearrangement uses TRBV29-1 and TRBJ2-7; 10 bases align to TRBD1. Per germline, CDR1 SQVTM and CDR2 ANQGSEA. This CDR3 is 15 amino acids long. After removal of 2 bases from V and 3 bases from J, the junction contained 7 bases not matched to a gene. CDR3 DNA sequence: TGCAGCGTTGAAACGTCCGGGACAGGGGACTACGAGCAGTACTTC. Translation: CSVETSGTGDYEQYF.